This T cell receptor beta chain is from a study of CD8+ T cells in alopecia areata. Across the whole study: It was oral tofacitinib, at 5 to 10 mg twice daily, that treated patients received. Scalp area affected, as a percentage, set the severity score of treated patients. Notes on the study in general: Under tofacitinib, fewer expanded CD8+ clones appeared among the top 100 scalp clones.

Per germline, CDR1 SEHNR and CDR2 FQNEAQ (reference sequence). The V and J ends lost 8 bases and 0 bases respectively, with 10 bases between them. The CDR3 is made up of 13 amino acids. The sample's treatment: oral pan-JAK inhibitor, 5-10 mg twice daily. This clone was counted only a few times. What it recognizes is unknown. Extracted RNA was reverse transcribed into cDNA, the sequencing template. TCRdb's copy holds only in-frame clones and misses some; the assay was immunoSEQ multiplex PCR. The table shows roughly 190,000 clones, with 60% occurring only once. This TCR was sampled from a human donor with alopecia areata. This material consisted of CD4+ T cells sorted from blood, taken at week 24, from a patient treated with tofacitinib. The chain joins TRBV7-9 to TRBJ1-1, with D perhaps TRBD1 (6 bases). The chain's CDR3 is CASLGGLNTEAFF. DNA for the CDR3: TGTGCCAGCCTGGGGGGCCTGAACACTGAAGCTTTCTTT.